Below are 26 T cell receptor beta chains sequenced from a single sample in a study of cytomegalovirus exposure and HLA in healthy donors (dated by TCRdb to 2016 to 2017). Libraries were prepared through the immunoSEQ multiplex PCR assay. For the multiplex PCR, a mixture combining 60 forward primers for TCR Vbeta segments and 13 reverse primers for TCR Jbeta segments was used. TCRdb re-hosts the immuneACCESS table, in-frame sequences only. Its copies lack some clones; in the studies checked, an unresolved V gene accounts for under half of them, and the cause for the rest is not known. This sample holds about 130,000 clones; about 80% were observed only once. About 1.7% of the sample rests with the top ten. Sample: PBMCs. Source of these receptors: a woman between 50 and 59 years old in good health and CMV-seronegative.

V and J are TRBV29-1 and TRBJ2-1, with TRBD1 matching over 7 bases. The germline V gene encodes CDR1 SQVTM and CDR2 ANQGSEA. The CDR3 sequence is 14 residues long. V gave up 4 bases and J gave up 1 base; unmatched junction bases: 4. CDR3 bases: TGCAGCGTTGGACAGGGACAGTCCTACAATGAGCAGTTCTTC. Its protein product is CSVGQGQSYNEQFF.

DNA for the CDR3: TGTGCCTGGGCCCCACCGACACCTAACTATGGCTACACCTTC. As protein: CAWAPPTPNYGYTF. This chain joins TRBV30 and TRBJ1-2; no definite D call. Germline V gene data show CDR1 as GTSNPN and CDR2 as SVGIG (reference sequence). The CDR3 runs to 14 residues. V lost 5 bases to trimming and J lost 0 bases, with 13 bases between them.

DNA of the CDR3: TGTGCCAGCAGTTCGGCCTATGACACCAAAGCTTTCTTT. Translated, it gives CASSSAYDTKAFF. The chain couples TRBV6-5 to TRBJ1-1; D not certain. V shed 4 bases and J shed 9 bases, with 15 bases lying between them. The CDR3 consists of 13 residues. Looked up from germline, CDR1 is MNHEY and CDR2 is SVGAGI.

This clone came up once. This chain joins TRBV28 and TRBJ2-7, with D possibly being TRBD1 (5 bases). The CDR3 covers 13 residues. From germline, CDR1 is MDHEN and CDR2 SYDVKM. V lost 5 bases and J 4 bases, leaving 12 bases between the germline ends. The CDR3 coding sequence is TGTGCCAGCAGTAACAGGCAATTGTACGAGCAGTACTTC. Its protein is CASSNRQLYEQYF.

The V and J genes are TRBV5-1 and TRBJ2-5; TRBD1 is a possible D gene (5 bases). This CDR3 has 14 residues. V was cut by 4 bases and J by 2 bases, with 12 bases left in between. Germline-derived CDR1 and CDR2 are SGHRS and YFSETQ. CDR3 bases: TGCGCCAGCAGCCCGAATCCAGGGCAAGAGACCCAGTACTTC. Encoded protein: CASSPNPGQETQYF.

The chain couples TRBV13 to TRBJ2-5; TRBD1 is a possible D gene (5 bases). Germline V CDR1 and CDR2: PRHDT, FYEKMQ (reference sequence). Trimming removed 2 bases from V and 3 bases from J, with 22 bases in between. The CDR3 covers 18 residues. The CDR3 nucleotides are TGTGCCAGCAGCTTACGCTCTTGGGCAGGGCCCGCCGAAGAGACCCAGTACTTC. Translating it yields CASSLRSWAGPAEETQYF. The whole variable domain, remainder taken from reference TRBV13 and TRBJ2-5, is AAGVIQSPRHLIKEKRETATLKCYPIPRHDTVYWYQQGPGQDPQFLISFYEKMQSDKGSIPDRFSAQQFSDYHSELNMSSLELGDSALYFCASSLRSWAGPAEETQYFGPGTRLLVL.

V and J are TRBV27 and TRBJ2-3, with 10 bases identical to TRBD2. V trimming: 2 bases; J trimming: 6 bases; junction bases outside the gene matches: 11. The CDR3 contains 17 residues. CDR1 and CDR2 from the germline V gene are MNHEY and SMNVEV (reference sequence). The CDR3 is CASSLGRLAGTGDTQYF. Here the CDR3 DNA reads TGTGCCAGCAGTTTAGGGAGACTAGCGGGTACCGGGGATACGCAGTATTTT.

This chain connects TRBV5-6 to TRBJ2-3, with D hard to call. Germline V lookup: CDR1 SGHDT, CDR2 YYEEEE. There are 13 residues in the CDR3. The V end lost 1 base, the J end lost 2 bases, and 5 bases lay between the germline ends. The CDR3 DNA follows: TGTGCCAGCAGCTTGCTGGCCACAGATACGCAGTATTTT. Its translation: CASSLLATDTQYF. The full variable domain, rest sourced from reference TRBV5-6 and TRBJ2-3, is DAGVTQSPTHLIKTRGQQVTLRCSPKSGHDTVSWYQQALGQGPQFIFQYYEEEERQRGNFPDRFSGHQFPNYSSELNVNALLLGDSALYLCASSLLATDTQYFGPGTRLTVL.

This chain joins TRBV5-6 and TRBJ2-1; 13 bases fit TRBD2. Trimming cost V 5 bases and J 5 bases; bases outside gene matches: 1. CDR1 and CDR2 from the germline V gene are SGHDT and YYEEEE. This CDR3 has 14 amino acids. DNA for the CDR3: TGTGCCAGCAGGGGACTAGCGGGAAACAATGAGCAGTTCTTC. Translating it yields CASRGLAGNNEQFF.

CDR3 in amino acids: CATSRDKVRGTEAFF. For the CDR3, the DNA is TGTGCCACCAGCAGAGATAAGGTGAGAGGCACTGAAGCTTTCTTT. The chain is built from TRBV15 and TRBJ1-1; D ambiguous. The V and J ends lost 0 bases and 4 bases respectively, with 12 bases between them. Germline V gives CDR1 LNHNV, CDR2 YYDKDF (reference sequence). The CDR3 length is 15 residues.

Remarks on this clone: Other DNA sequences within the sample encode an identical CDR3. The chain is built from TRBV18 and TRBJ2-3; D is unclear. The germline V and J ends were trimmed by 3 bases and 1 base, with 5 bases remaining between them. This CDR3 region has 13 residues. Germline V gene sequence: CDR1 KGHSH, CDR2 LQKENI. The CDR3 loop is CASSPTGTDTQYF. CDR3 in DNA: TGTGCCAGCTCACCGACTGGCACAGATACGCAGTATTTT.

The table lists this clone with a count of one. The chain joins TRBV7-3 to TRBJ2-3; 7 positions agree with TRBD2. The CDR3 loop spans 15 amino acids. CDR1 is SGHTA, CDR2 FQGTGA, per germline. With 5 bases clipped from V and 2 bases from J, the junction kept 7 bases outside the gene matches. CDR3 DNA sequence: TGTGCCAGCAGCGCCACACGACTAGCCACAGATACGCAGTATTTT. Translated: CASSATRLATDTQYF.

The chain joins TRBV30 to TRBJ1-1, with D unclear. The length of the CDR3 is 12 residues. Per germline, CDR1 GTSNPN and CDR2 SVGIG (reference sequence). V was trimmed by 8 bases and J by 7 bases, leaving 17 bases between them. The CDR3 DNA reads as TGTGCCACACTCGGGAAGGGTTGTGAAGCTTTCTTT. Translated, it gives CATLGKGCEAFF.

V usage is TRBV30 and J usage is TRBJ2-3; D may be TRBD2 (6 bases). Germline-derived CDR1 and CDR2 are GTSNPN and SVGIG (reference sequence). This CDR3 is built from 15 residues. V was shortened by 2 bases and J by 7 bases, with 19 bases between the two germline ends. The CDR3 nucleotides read TGTGCCTGGAGTAAAAGCGGCGGGGCCCTAAATACGCAGTATTTT. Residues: CAWSKSGGALNTQYF. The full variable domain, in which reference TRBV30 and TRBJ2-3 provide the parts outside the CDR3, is SQTIHQWPATLVQPVGSPLSLECTVEGTSNPNLYWYRQAAGRGLQLLFYSVGIGQISSEVPQNLSASRPQDRQFILSSKKLLLSDSGFYLCAWSKSGGALNTQYFGPGTRLTVL.

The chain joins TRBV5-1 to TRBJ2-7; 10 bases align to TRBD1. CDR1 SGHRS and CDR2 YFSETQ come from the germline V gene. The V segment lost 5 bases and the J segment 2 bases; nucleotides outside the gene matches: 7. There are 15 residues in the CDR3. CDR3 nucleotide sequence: TGCGCCAGCAGGAGAAGTGGGACAGGGGCCTACGAGCAGTACTTC. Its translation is CASRRSGTGAYEQYF.

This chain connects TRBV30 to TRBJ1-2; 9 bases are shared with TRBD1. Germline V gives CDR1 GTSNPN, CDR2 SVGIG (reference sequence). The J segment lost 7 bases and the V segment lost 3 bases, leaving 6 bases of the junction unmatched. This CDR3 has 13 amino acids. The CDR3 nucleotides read TGTGCCTGGAGCCGGGACAGGGAATGTGGCTACACCTTC. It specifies CAWSRDRECGYTF.

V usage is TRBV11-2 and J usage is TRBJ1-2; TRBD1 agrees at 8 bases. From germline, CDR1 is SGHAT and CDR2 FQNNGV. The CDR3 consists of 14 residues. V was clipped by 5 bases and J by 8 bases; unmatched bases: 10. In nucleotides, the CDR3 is TGTGCCAGCAGCGACCGGACAGGGCCCCGGGGCTACACCTTC. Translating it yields CASSDRTGPRGYTF.

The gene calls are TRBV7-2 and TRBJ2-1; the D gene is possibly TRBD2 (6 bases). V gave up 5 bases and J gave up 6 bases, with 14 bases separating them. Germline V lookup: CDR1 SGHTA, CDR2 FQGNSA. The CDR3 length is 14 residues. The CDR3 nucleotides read TGTGCCAGCAGCCGGCAGACTAGTGGCAATGAGCAGTTCTTC. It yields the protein CASSRQTSGNEQFF.

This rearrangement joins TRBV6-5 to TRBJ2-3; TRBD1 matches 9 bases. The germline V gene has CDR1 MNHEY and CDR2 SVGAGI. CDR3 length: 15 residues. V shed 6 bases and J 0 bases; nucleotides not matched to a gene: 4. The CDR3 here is CASSQGQGSTDTQYF. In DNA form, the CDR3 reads TGTGCCAGCAGCCAAGGACAGGGGAGCACAGATACGCAGTATTTT.

DNA of the CDR3: TGTGCCTGGGACCTGACACTTAGCAATCAGCCCCAGCATTTT. Translation gives CAWDLTLSNQPQHF. The chain has TRBV30 and TRBJ1-5; D uncertain. V was cut by 5 bases and J by 0 bases, with 11 bases left in between. Germline lookup yields CDR1 GTSNPN and CDR2 SVGIG (reference sequence). The CDR3 extends over 14 amino acids.

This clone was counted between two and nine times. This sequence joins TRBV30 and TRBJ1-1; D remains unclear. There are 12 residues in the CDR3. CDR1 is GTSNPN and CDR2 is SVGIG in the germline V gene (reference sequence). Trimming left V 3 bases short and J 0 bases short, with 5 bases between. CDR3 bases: TGTGCCTGGAGCAGGATGAACACTGAAGCTTTCTTT. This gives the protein CAWSRMNTEAFF.

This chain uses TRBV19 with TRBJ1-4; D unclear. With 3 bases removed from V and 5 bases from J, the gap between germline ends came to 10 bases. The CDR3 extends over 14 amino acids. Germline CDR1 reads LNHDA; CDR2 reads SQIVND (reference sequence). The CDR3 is CASSIRMANEKLFF. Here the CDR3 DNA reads TGTGCCAGTAGTATCCGAATGGCCAATGAAAAACTGTTTTTT.

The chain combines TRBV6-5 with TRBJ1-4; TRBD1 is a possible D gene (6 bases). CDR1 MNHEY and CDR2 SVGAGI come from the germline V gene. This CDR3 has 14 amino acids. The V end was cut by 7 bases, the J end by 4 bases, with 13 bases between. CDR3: CASKPGQLNEKLFF. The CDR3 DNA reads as TGTGCCAGCAAACCCGGACAGCTTAATGAAAAACTGTTTTTT.

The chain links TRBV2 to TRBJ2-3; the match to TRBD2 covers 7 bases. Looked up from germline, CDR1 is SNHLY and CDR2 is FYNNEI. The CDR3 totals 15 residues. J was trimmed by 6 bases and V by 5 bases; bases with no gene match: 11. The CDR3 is CASSSGKGGGDTQYF. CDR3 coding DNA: TGTGCCAGCAGTAGCGGGAAGGGAGGTGGGGATACGCAGTATTTT.

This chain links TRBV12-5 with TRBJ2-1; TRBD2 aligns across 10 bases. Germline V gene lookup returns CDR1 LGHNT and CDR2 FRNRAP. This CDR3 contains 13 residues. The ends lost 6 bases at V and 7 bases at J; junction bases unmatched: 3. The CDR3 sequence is CASGISGGNEQFF. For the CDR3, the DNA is TGTGCTAGTGGCATTAGCGGGGGGAATGAGCAGTTCTTC.

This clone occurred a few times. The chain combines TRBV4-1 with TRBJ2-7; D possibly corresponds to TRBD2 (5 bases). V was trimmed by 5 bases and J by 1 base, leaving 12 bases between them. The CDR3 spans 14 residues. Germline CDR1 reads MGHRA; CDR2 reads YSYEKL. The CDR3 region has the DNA TGCGCCAGCAGCGACCCACTAGGGTCCTACGAGCAGTACTTC. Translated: CASSDPLGSYEQYF.